This T cell receptor beta chain was documented in a study of cytomegalovirus exposure and HLA in healthy donors. The PCR was carried out with 60 Vbeta primers and 13 Jbeta primers. The method was immunoSEQ multiplex PCR; TCRdb's version includes in-frame clones alone and lacks a portion of them. The sample holds 100,000 to 130,000 clones, over 75% seen once. Concerning this clone itself: Its antigen is not identified.

General study results and limits: Altogether, some 170 TCR beta chains were recorded as cytomegalovirus-associated. Generally TCR sequences proved uncommon, though certain public TCRs appeared in numerous donors. In an earlier analysis, productive rearrangement rates for most beta V segments clustered near 87% or 30%.

This sequence was found in a male donor in good health and CMV-seronegative. The sequencing sample was made of PBMCs.

The CDR3, as DNA: TGTGCCAGCAGTTTAATGGGGGGGACCTCCTACGAGCAGTACTTC. Translation: CASSLMGGTSYEQYF. V usage is TRBV27 and J usage is TRBJ2-7; 7 bases line up with TRBD2. Trimming cost V 2 bases and J 0 bases; bases outside gene matches: 4. CDR1 and CDR2 from the germline V gene are MNHEY and SMNVEV (reference sequence). This CDR3 is 15 amino acids long.